Following are 28 T cell receptor beta chains from one sample sequenced in a study of T-cell reconstitution after alpha-beta-depleted transplantation in children. Unique molecular identifiers featured in how the TCRbeta library was prepared. MiXCR was run by TCRdb on the PCR reads, yielding one entry per CDR3 protein. Of about 980,000 distinct CDR3 sequences in the sample, less than 30% were seen once. This sample comprised PBMCs, mostly from graft donor cells, obtained 360 days after TCRalphabeta/CD19-depleted stem cell transplant. The receptors were gathered from a boy less than two years old who had a stem cell transplant for SCID, so the T cells may come from the graft donor.

The V call is TRBV12-3 or TRBV12-4, the J call TRBJ1-5; D unclear. The CDR3 is 12 amino acids. V shed 8 bases and J shed 7 bases, with 12 bases lying between them. CDR3 region: CASSRTEQPQHF. The DNA of the CDR3 is TGTGCCAGCTCGAGGACGGAACAGCCCCAGCATTTT.

The chain uses TRBV28 and TRBJ1-5; no definite D call. Germline-derived CDR1 and CDR2 are MDHEN and SYDVKM. The CDR3 consists of 15 residues. V lost 3 bases to trimming and J lost 0 bases, with 9 bases between them. The CDR3 sequence: CASSLPGVSNQPQHF. As DNA, the CDR3 is TGTGCCAGCAGTTTGCCCGGAGTTAGCAATCAGCCCCAGCATTTT. Based on the CDR3 plus reference TRBV28 and TRBJ1-5, the full variable domain is DVKVTQSSRYLVKRTGEKVFLECVQDMDHENMFWYRQDPGLGLRLIYFSYDVKMKEKGDIPEGYSVSREKKERFSLILESASTNQTSMYLCASSLPGVSNQPQHFGDGTRLSIL.

This chain links TRBV6-5 with TRBJ1-1; D remains unclear. The germline V gene has CDR1 MNHEY and CDR2 SVGAGI. With 2 bases removed from V and 0 bases from J, the gap between germline ends came to 7 bases. The CDR3 loop spans 14 amino acids. CDR3 DNA sequence: TGTGCCAGCAGTTACCGACCCATGAACACTGAAGCTTTCTTT. This translates into CASSYRPMNTEAFF.

The gene calls are TRBV12-3 or TRBV12-4 and TRBJ2-3, with D possibly TRBD2 on 5 matching bases. The V and J ends lost 5 bases and 6 bases respectively, with 12 bases between them. This CDR3 contains 13 residues. The CDR3 sequence is CASSPRTGDTQYF. The CDR3 nucleotides read TGTGCCAGCAGTCCCCGGACTGGGGATACGCAGTATTTT.

This clonotype turned up a few times. The DNA for the CDR3 is TGTGCCAGCAGTTTAGGTAGGGTCGCGCAGTATTTT. This translates into CASSLGRVAQYF. The chain has TRBV12-3 or TRBV12-4 and TRBJ2-3; D unresolved. The CDR3 covers 12 residues. The ends were cut back, 1 base at V and 10 bases at J, with 9 bases in the middle.

Notes on this clonotype: The CDR3 ends on some other residue instead of the conserved phenylalanine or tryptophan, so this is likely a read error. The CDR3 reads CASSQDAGGSTDTQYY. CDR3 nucleotides: TGCGCCAGCAGCCAAGATGCGGGGGGCTCCACAGATACGCAGTATTAT. The chain joins TRBV4-1 to TRBJ2-3; 8 bases are shared with TRBD2. The CDR3 covers 16 residues. Germline assignment: CDR1 MGHRA and CDR2 YSYEKL. The V segment lost 0 bases and the J segment 2 bases; nucleotides outside the gene matches: 4.

In this sample, this clonotype turned up a few times. This chain connects TRBV4-3 to TRBJ2-1; 10 bases align to TRBD2. Per germline, CDR1 LGHNA and CDR2 YSLEER. The J segment lost 4 bases and the V segment lost 4 bases, leaving 10 bases of the junction unmatched. The CDR3 loop spans 17 amino acids. The CDR3 nucleotides are TGCGCCAGCAGCCGTATTGCCGGGACTAGCGCATACAATGAGCAGTTCTTC. It specifies CASSRIAGTSAYNEQFF.

The chain has TRBV6-2 or TRBV6-3 and TRBJ2-4; the D is unclear. The CDR3 consists of 14 residues. CDR1 MNHEY and CDR2 SVGEGT come from the germline V gene. Trimming shortened V by 2 bases and J by 5 bases, and 10 bases separated the two germline ends. CDR3 DNA sequence: TGTGCCAGCAGTTACGAACAAGTGGAAAACATTCAGTACTTC. It specifies CASSYEQVENIQYF.

The chain couples TRBV6-5 to TRBJ2-1; 12 bases line up with TRBD2. There are 16 residues in the CDR3. Germline CDR1 is MNHEY and CDR2 is SVGAGI. The J segment lost 8 bases and the V segment lost 0 bases, leaving 5 bases of the junction unmatched. CDR3 in DNA: TGTGCCAGCAGTTACTCGTCTAGCGGGGGGGCAGATGAGCAGTTCTTC. Its translation: CASSYSSSGGADEQFF.

This clonotype was counted only a few times. The chain couples TRBV12-3 or TRBV12-4 to TRBJ2-3; the match to TRBD2 covers 10 bases. The length of the CDR3 is 15 residues. The V gene end was trimmed by 6 bases and the J gene end by 1 base; junction bases not matched to a gene: 4. The CDR3 coding sequence is TGTGCCAGCAGGCCCGGGACTAGCGGCACAGATACGCAGTATTTT. Translated, it gives CASRPGTSGTDTQYF.

The chain employs TRBV20-1 and TRBJ2-3; 9 nucleotides agree with TRBD1. This CDR3 is 15 amino acids long. CDR1 and CDR2 from the germline V gene are DFQATT and SNEGSKA (reference sequence). Trimming took 0 bases from V and 4 from J; bases not matched to a gene: 5. CDR3: CSARDLGTGPDTQYF. For the CDR3, the DNA is TGCAGTGCTAGAGATTTAGGGACAGGGCCAGATACGCAGTATTTT.

This clonotype was seen a handful of times. J is TRBJ2-5 and V is TRBV7-9; unclear D gene. Trimming removed 1 base from V and 3 bases from J, with 9 bases in between. The CDR3 runs 14 residues. Per germline, CDR1 SEHNR and CDR2 FQNEAQ (reference sequence). The chain's CDR3 is CASSLVGEKETQYF. The CDR3 DNA follows: TGTGCCAGCAGCTTAGTTGGTGAGAAAGAGACCCAGTACTTC. Using reference TRBV7-9 and TRBJ2-5 for the parts outside the CDR3, the full variable domain is DTGVSQNPRHKITKRGQNVTFRCDPISEHNRLYWYRQTLGQGPEFLTYFQNEAQLEKSRLLSDRFSAERPKGSFSTLEIQRTEQGDSAMYLCASSLVGEKETQYFGPGTRLLVL.

This clonotype was observed a few times. V is TRBV12-3 or TRBV12-4 and J is TRBJ2-1, with D unresolved. The CDR3 totals 14 residues. Between the trimmed V and J ends, which lost 3 bases and 10 bases, there was a span of 16 bases. DNA for the CDR3: TGTGCCAGCAGTTTCTTCGCCTGGGGTGGGGAGCAGTTCTTC. Its translation: CASSFFAWGGEQFF.

This clonotype was picked up a small number of times. The CDR3 coding sequence is TGTGCCAGCAGTTTTGAGCTGAACACTGAAGCTTTCTTT. Its translation: CASSFELNTEAFF. The J gene is TRBJ1-1, the V gene TRBV27; no definite D call. Germline V gives CDR1 MNHEY, CDR2 SMNVEV (reference sequence). The V gene lost 3 bases and the J gene lost 0 bases, with 5 bases spanning the gap. The CDR3 sequence is 13 residues long.

In this sample, this clonotype turned up a few times. This rearrangement joins TRBV12-3 or TRBV12-4 to TRBJ1-1; no firm D call. The CDR3 runs 14 residues. Trimming stripped 3 bases from V and 1 base from J, with 9 bases between. The CDR3 DNA sequence: TGTGCCAGCAGTTTTGGGAAAACGAACACTGAAGCTTTCTTT. This codes for CASSFGKTNTEAFF.

The chain couples TRBV5-1 to TRBJ2-5; 7 nucleotides align to TRBD1. Germline V CDR1 and CDR2: SGHRS, YFSETQ. Trimming at V came to 0 bases and at J to 5 bases, leaving 10 bases not matched to a gene. The CDR3 is made up of 16 amino acids. CDR3 in amino acids: CASSLGAAQGVETQYF. The CDR3 DNA sequence: TGCGCCAGCAGCTTGGGTGCAGCCCAGGGGGTCGAGACCCAGTACTTC.

V usage is TRBV5-1 and J usage is TRBJ1-1, with 11 positions matching TRBD1. The germline V gene has CDR1 SGHRS and CDR2 YFSETQ. This CDR3 comprises 17 residues. The J segment lost 0 bases and the V segment lost 3 bases, leaving 7 bases of the junction unmatched. CDR3 protein: CASSWGTGGVMNTEAFF. For the CDR3, the DNA is TGCGCCAGCAGCTGGGGGACAGGGGGTGTCATGAACACTGAAGCTTTCTTT.

The V gene is TRBV20-1, the J gene TRBJ2-5, with 10 bases that match TRBD1. Per germline, CDR1 DFQATT and CDR2 SNEGSKA (reference sequence). CDR3 length: 16 amino acids. With V trimmed by 1 base and J by 1 base, 6 bases remained unmatched. The CDR3 is CSARVGGQGTQETQYF. CDR3 sequence (DNA): TGCAGTGCTAGAGTGGGGGGACAGGGGACCCAAGAGACCCAGTACTTC.

This chain links TRBV6-2 or TRBV6-3 with TRBJ2-5; TRBD2 agrees at 11 bases. CDR1 is MNHEY and CDR2 is SVGEGT in the germline V gene. CDR3 size: 12 residues. J was trimmed by 5 bases and V by 8 bases; bases with no gene match: 1. The CDR3 bases are TGTGCCAGCCGACTAGCGGGGGAGACCCAGTACTTC. Translating gives CASRLAGETQYF.

V usage is TRBV6-1 and J usage is TRBJ1-5, with 11 bases identical to TRBD1. Germline V gene sequence: CDR1 MNHNS, CDR2 SASEGT. With V trimmed by 6 bases and J by 4 bases, 8 bases remained unmatched. This CDR3 comprises 16 residues. CDR3 region: CASRRTGGGQNQPQHF. The CDR3 region has the DNA TGTGCCAGCAGGAGGACAGGGGGCGGCCAAAATCAGCCCCAGCATTTT.

The chain carries TRBV6-2 or TRBV6-3 and TRBJ1-2; TRBD1 aligns across 7 bases. This CDR3 comprises 12 residues. Germline V lookup: CDR1 MNHEY, CDR2 SVGEGT. The V segment lost 8 bases and the J segment 2 bases; nucleotides outside the gene matches: 2. The CDR3 nucleotides read TGTGCCAGCGGGACAGCCAACTATGGCTACACCTTC. It is translated as CASGTANYGYTF.

The chain carries TRBV5-1 and TRBJ1-4; D might be TRBD1 (5 bases). V was cut by 0 bases and J by 4 bases, with 10 bases left in between. Germline V gene lookup returns CDR1 SGHRS and CDR2 YFSETQ. The CDR3 runs 15 residues. CDR3 loop: CASSLGGGLNEKLFF. CDR3 in DNA: TGCGCCAGCAGCTTGGGGGGCGGCCTTAATGAAAAACTGTTTTTT.

The CDR3 reads CASSAVSAGDPRRNYNEQFF. Written as DNA, the CDR3 is TGTGCCAGCAGCGCCGTTTCAGCGGGGGACCCGAGACGAAATTACAATGAGCAGTTCTTC. The chain has TRBV2 and TRBJ2-1, with TRBD2 identical over 8 bases. Germline CDR1 is SNHLY and CDR2 is FYNNEI. V was pared by 6 bases and J by 4 bases, with 23 bases of the junction left unmatched. The CDR3 is 20 amino acids.

This clonotype was detected a few times. V and J are TRBV4-1 and TRBJ1-1; no firm D call. CDR1 MGHRA and CDR2 YSYEKL come from the germline V gene. Trimming removed 1 base at V and 5 bases at J, with 11 bases between. The CDR3 covers 14 residues. In DNA form, the CDR3 reads TGCGCCAGCAGCCAAGCTCATAGGAAGACTGAAGCTTTCTTT. It codes for CASSQAHRKTEAFF.

This clonotype was recorded a few times. The chain couples TRBV28 to TRBJ2-3, with D maybe TRBD2 (5 bases). The germline V gene has CDR1 MDHEN and CDR2 SYDVKM. The V end was cut by 6 bases, the J end by 0 bases, with 22 bases between. The CDR3 covers 18 residues. In DNA form, the CDR3 reads TGTGCCAGCAGGGACCCTAGCATTTCCTCCTCTAGCACAGATACGCAGTATTTT. Its protein product is CASRDPSISSSSTDTQYF.

There are a few counts of this clonotype. V gene TRBV20-1 combines with J gene TRBJ1-4; D not certain. Germline-derived CDR1 and CDR2 are DFQATT and SNEGSKA (reference sequence). This CDR3 comprises 11 residues. Between the trimmed V and J ends, which lost 6 bases and 4 bases, there was a span of 6 bases. The chain's CDR3 is CSALFNEKLFF. CDR3 DNA: TGCAGTGCCCTATTTAATGAAAAACTGTTTTTT.

This clonotype was observed a few times. The chain recombines TRBV6-1 with TRBJ2-1, with 7 bases matching TRBD1. Trimming cost V 4 bases and J 10 bases; bases outside gene matches: 13. Germline assignment: CDR1 MNHNS and CDR2 SASEGT. The CDR3 has 15 amino acids. This CDR3 reads CASSADRVGKGEQFF. The DNA for the CDR3 is TGTGCCAGCAGTGCTGACAGGGTGGGTAAGGGAGAGCAGTTCTTC.

There are many counts of this clonotype. The chain recombines TRBV5-6 with TRBJ1-2; 8 positions agree with TRBD1. The CDR3 loop spans 15 amino acids. The germline gives CDR1 SGHDT, CDR2 YYEEEE. V dropped 5 bases and J dropped 4; count of bases not matched to a gene: 10. CDR3 DNA sequence: TGTGCCAGCAGATCTCCTGGCAGGGGGCTCTATGGCTACACCTTC. Its protein is CASRSPGRGLYGYTF.